This T cell receptor (beta chain) was profiled in a study of human thymus T cells. Study results and limitations: Repertoires sampled from thymus and blood appeared biased in V and J gene usage.

Only one count was recorded for this clone. The antigen is undetermined. Donors were healthy Finnish infants having corrective surgery for congenital heart defects. Blood DNA came from all available leukocytes, not a fixed cell number. Clones were read by immunoSEQ multiplex PCR, and TCRdb kept only the in-frame ones, dropping some. The sample lists tens of thousands of clones, about 93% occurring once. The TCR was taken from a boy younger than two with a congenital heart defect but otherwise immunologically healthy. Input material: blood.

The CDR3 DNA is TGTGCCAGCAGACCGGGACAGGGCTACGAGCAGTACTTC. Its translation: CASRPGQGYEQYF. The chain employs TRBV11-2 and TRBJ2-7; the match to TRBD1 covers 9 bases. V lost 6 bases and J lost 3; bases outside the gene matches: 3. This CDR3 has 13 residues. CDR1 and CDR2 from the germline V gene are SGHAT and FQNNGV.